Presented here are 17 T cell receptor beta chains from one specimen sequenced in a study of tumor and adjacent non-tumor tissue in lung cancer. This sample's RNA came from whole unsorted tissue. This non-tumor lung sample came from over 3 cm beyond the tumor edge. The library came from three nested PCR rounds adapted from ARM-PCR protocols. TCRdb processed the multiplex PCR reads anew with MiXCR; each CDR3 protein has one entry. The data show over 80,000 distinct CDR3 sequences, with 80% seen just once and less than 40% held by the top ten. Material for sequencing was distant non-tumor lung tissue. The receptors derive from a man aged 55 to 70 with small cell lung cancer.

V and J are TRBV5-4 and TRBJ1-6; D remains unclear. CDR1 and CDR2 (germline): SGHNT, YYREEE (reference sequence). The V end was cut by 4 bases, the J end by 10 bases, with 15 bases between. This CDR3 spans 14 amino acids. CDR3 coding DNA: TGTGCCAGCAGCCTGGACCCTGAGAGCTCACCCCTCCACTTT. Its protein product is CASSLDPESSPLHF. Full variable domain (missing parts from reference TRBV5-4 and TRBJ1-6): ETGVTQSPTHLIKTRGQQVTLRCSSQSGHNTVSWYQQALGQGPQFIFQYYREEENGRGNFPPRFSGLQFPNYSSELNVNALELDDSALYLCASSLDPESSPLHFGNGTRLTVT.

Turning to this clonotype: This CDR3 is missing its conserved last phenylalanine or tryptophan, likely due to a read error. CDR3 loop: CANSLSGRATNEQFS. Written as DNA, the CDR3 is TGTGCCAACAGCTTGAGCGGGAGGGCCACCAATGAGCAGTTCTCC. The chain joins TRBV5-6 to TRBJ2-1, with 10 bases aligning to TRBD2. The CDR3 extends over 15 amino acids. Germline assignment: CDR1 SGHDT and CDR2 YYEEEE.

This clonotype was counted at least ten times. V usage is TRBV6-5 and J usage is TRBJ1-2, with D possibly matching TRBD1 (6 bases). The CDR3 spans 15 residues. CDR1 and CDR2 (germline): MNHEY, SVGAGI. The V and J ends lost 0 bases and 6 bases respectively, with 14 bases between them. This CDR3 reads CASSYSGRGANGYTF. In DNA, the CDR3 is TGTGCCAGCAGTTACTCGGGGAGGGGGGCAAATGGCTACACCTTC.

To note about this clonotype: Germline and junction disagree at one end, which may indicate a read error. CDR3: CASSLGVGFRTDMQYF. The CDR3 DNA reads as TGTGCCAGCAGCTTAGGCGTGGGATTTAGAACAGATATGCAGTATTTT. This chain connects TRBV11-1 to TRBJ2-3; D gene uncertain. Germline CDR1 and CDR2: SGHAT and FQDESV (reference sequence). This CDR3 has 16 residues. The whole variable domain, remainder taken from reference TRBV11-1 and TRBJ2-3, is EAEVAQSPRYKITEKSQAVAFWCDPISGHATLYWYRQILGQGPELLVQFQDESVVDDSQLPKDRFSAERLKGVDSTLKIQPAELGDSAMYLCASSLGVGFRTDMQYFGPGTRLTVL.

Note on this clonotype: One end of the junction fails to match germline, which may point to a read error. CDR3 DNA: TGTGTCAGCAGCGCGCAGGGGAGGGACACAGTTACGCAGTATTTT. It yields the protein CVSSAQGRDTVTQYF. The rearrangement joins TRBV6-5 to TRBJ2-3, with a weak D call TRBD2 (7 bases). The germline CDR1 and CDR2 sequences are MNHEY and SVGAGI. CDR3 size: 15 residues.

Note on this clonotype: Compared with germline, one end of the junction differs, possibly owing to a read error. The rearrangement uses TRBV11-2 and TRBJ2-1; D gene ambiguous. CDR3 size: 17 residues. Germline V gene data show CDR1 as SGHAT and CDR2 as FQNNGV. CDR3 amino acids: CASSLVRAHSSYNEHFF. As DNA, the CDR3 is TGTGCCAGCAGCTTAGTGAGAGCCCATAGCTCCTACAATGAGCACTTCTTC.

The rearrangement links TRBV6-5 to TRBJ1-4, with no clear D. CDR1 is MNHEY, CDR2 SVGAGI, per germline. The CDR3 spans 16 residues. The CDR3 here is CVGTTKNSVTNEKLFF. DNA for the CDR3: TGTGTCGGCACCACCAAGAATTCAGTAACTAATGAAAAACTGTTTTTT.

To note about this clonotype: A single base separates this from a much larger clone, so it may be a read error. The genes are TRBV20-1 and TRBJ1-4; D is ambiguous. The CDR3 consists of 14 residues. In germline, CDR1 is DFQATT, CDR2 SNEGSKA (reference sequence). Trimming cost V 1 base and J 7 bases, with 13 bases left between them. The chain's CDR3 is CSARVETWVEKLFF. DNA of the CDR3: TGCAGTGCTAGAGTCGAGACCTGGGTTGAAAAACTGTTTTTT.

Turning to this clonotype: At one end, the junction sequence differs from germline, possibly due to a read error. The J gene is TRBJ1-2, the V gene TRBV7-9; D is undetermined. CDR1 is SEHNR, CDR2 FQNEAQ, per germline (reference sequence). The CDR3 totals 15 residues. CDR3 bases: TGTGCCAGCAGCTTAGAGGCAGATACTAACTATAGCTACACCTTC. Translating gives CASSLEADTNYSYTF.

This clonotype was seen only a few times. Sequence at one end of the junction differs from germline and may be a read error. The chain uses TRBV6-5 and TRBJ2-2, with D possibly being TRBD2 (5 bases). The CDR3 is 16 amino acids. Germline V lookup: CDR1 MNHEY, CDR2 SVGAGI. The CDR3 sequence: CACRPWRVDSTGELFF. CDR3 nucleotides: TGTGCCTGCAGACCCTGGCGGGTGGATTCTACCGGGGAGCTGTTTTTT.

The chain has TRBV2 and TRBJ2-7; D is perhaps TRBD1 (5 bases). Germline CDR1 reads SNHLY; CDR2 reads FYNNEI. The CDR3 contains 12 residues. Trimming stripped 7 bases from V and 2 bases from J, with 9 bases between. The CDR3 DNA sequence: TGTGCCAGCAATGCCAGGGCCTACGAGCAGTACGTC. Translated, it gives CASNARAYEQYV.

As concerns this clonotype: Here the CDR3 omits its conserved ending phenylalanine or tryptophan, so a read error is the likely source. The gene calls are TRBV6-1 and TRBJ1-5, with D possibly TRBD1 on 6 matching bases. Germline V CDR1 and CDR2: MNHNS, SASEGT. The ends were cut back, 2 bases at V and 3 bases at J, with 11 bases in the middle. The CDR3 has 15 residues. The CDR3 sequence is CASSESRDNNQPQHS. Written as DNA, the CDR3 is TGTGCCAGCAGTGAATCACGGGACAACAATCAGCCCCAGCATTCT.

Details on this clonotype: Germline is not matched at one junction end, which may reflect a read error. V is TRBV6-2 or TRBV6-3 and J is TRBJ2-1; D is uncertain. CDR1 is MNHEY and CDR2 is SVGEGT in the germline V gene. This CDR3 spans 13 amino acids. The CDR3 loop reads CACSTGHNNDQFF. CDR3 nucleotide sequence: TGTGCCTGCAGTACCGGTCATAACAATGACCAGTTCTTC.

This rearrangement joins TRBV5-1 to TRBJ1-1; 8 bases are shared with TRBD1. The ends lost 6 bases at V and 11 bases at J; junction bases unmatched: 15. In germline, CDR1 is SGHRS, CDR2 YFSETQ. The CDR3 spans 14 residues. The CDR3 loop reads CASNSTGVMTAAFF. CDR3 coding DNA: TGCGCCAGCAACTCGACAGGGGTTATGACTGCCGCTTTCTTT. Complete variable domain (other parts from reference TRBV5-1 and TRBJ1-1): KAGVTQTPRYLIKTRGQQVTLSCSPISGHRSVSWYQQTPGQGLQFLFEYFSETQRNKGNFPGRFSGRQFSNSRSEMNVSTLELGDSALYLCASNSTGVMTAAFFGQGTRLTVV.

Details on this clonotype: The conserved final phenylalanine or tryptophan is absent from the CDR3, which likely points to a read error. It is unclear where the CDR3 begins or ends on the DNA, so no DNA is shown, and the CDR3 is as TCRdb lists it. The chain is built from TRBV11-3 and TRBJ2-1; TRBD2 reflects the table's D call only, with no check against the DNA. CDR1 is SGHNT, CDR2 YENEEA, per germline. The CDR3 extends over 17 residues, inclusive of both ends. The CDR3 region is CASISLGGEVSHNEQSL.

J is TRBJ2-3 and V is TRBV20-1; D call uncertain. Germline V gives CDR1 DFQATT, CDR2 SNEGSKA (reference sequence). The CDR3 covers 12 residues. The DNA of the CDR3 is TGCACTGTTAGAGGAACGACAGATACGCAGTATTTT. It encodes CTVRGTTDTQYF.

The V and J genes are TRBV20-1 and TRBJ2-7; 9 nucleotides line up with TRBD2. CDR1 and CDR2 (germline): DFQATT, SNEGSKA (reference sequence). Trimming removed 6 bases from V and 5 bases from J; junction bases left unmatched: 17. The CDR3 consists of 16 residues. In DNA form, the CDR3 reads TGCAGTGCAAGGCGCGTGGCGGGAGGGCCAACGGACGAGCAGTACTTC. Protein sequence: CSARRVAGGPTDEQYF.